These T cell receptor beta chains were read from a single sample in a study of shared clonotypes between healthy human individuals. Method: immunoSEQ multiplex PCR; TCRdb's copy keeps in-frame clones and lacks some. This table holds about 600,000 clones, about 95% found once. Sequencing was done on a sample of naive CD8+ T cells sorted from blood. These receptors all come from a woman between 25 and 40 years old in good health. The conserved cysteine and the conserved F or W are not part of the CDR3 here.

V	J	CDR3
TRBV6-5	TRBJ2-7	ASSPTGVGSEY
TRBV18	TRBJ1-4	ASSPGLWTVATNEKLF
TRBV15	TRBJ2-1	ATSRDHRLPRGHNEQF
TRBV4-1	TRBJ2-5	ASSQDPTDQETQY
TRBV28	TRBJ2-7	ASSPVRNSYEQY
TRBV28	TRBJ2-7	ASEGQGSLYEQY
TRBV7-8	TRBJ2-7	ASSLALYEQY
TRBV10-3	TRBJ2-7	AIGGADSAYEQY
TRBV11-3	TRBJ2-3	ASSLGVAETTDTQY
TRBV28	TRBJ2-5	ASSLRFGADRGIQETQY
TRBV2	TRBJ2-7	ASSESGQVTYEQY
TRBV28	TRBJ1-5	ASSLWTVVMGVGAQH
TRBV19	TRBJ2-4	ASRGEDGLTAQY
TRBV15	TRBJ2-2	ATSMRGNGSGELF
TRBV19	TRBJ2-5	ASSVRDRAAPETQY
TRBV5-1	TRBJ1-6	ASSDGANSPLH
TRBV12-1	TRBJ2-7	ASTPSTGGPFPLPYEQY
TRBV10-2	TRBJ1-1	ASSFLNTEAF
TRBV28	TRBJ1-5	ASSLGRDQPQH
TRBV29-1	TRBJ2-1	SVAGGREVNNEQF
TRBV6-5	TRBJ2-1	ASSYSVGETNNEQF
TRBV9	TRBJ2-3	ASSFRLAGKTDTQY
TRBV28	TRBJ2-7	ASKLRDRVHEQY
TRBV27	TRBJ2-3	ASSADFTDTQY
TRBV9	TRBJ2-3	ASSVGGADTQY
TRBV9	TRBJ2-1	ASTPHRVAGGNNEQF
TRBV6-4	TRBJ1-1	ASSDGRTGTEAF